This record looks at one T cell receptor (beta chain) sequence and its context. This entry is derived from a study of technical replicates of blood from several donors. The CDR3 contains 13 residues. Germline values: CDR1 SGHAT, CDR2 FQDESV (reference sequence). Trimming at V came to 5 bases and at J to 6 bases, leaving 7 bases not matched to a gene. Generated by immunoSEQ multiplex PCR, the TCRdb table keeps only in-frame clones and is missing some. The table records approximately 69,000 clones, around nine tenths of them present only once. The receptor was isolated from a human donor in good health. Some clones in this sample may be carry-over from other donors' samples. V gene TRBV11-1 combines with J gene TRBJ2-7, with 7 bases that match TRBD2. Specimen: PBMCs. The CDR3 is CASSKGEGLEQYF. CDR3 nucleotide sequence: TGTGCCAGCAGCAAAGGGGAGGGTCTCGAGCAGTACTTC.